This TCR beta chain was retrieved from a study of T cell responses to AZD1222 COVID-19 vaccine. Sequencing was performed with immunoSEQ multiplex PCR; in TCRdb, only in-frame clones are kept and a portion is missing. The table records over 150,000 clones, under 95% of them present only once. Per the germline V gene, CDR1 is SGHVS and CDR2 is FQNEAQ. This CDR3 is built from 14 residues. Trimming shortened V by 5 bases and J by 0 bases, and 10 bases separated the two germline ends. The receptor was derived from an adult who received the AZD1222 COVID-19 vaccine. The source was peripheral blood, collected 28 days after the second AZD1222 dose. The gene calls are TRBV7-8 and TRBJ2-5; D may be TRBD1 (6 bases). The CDR3 sequence: CASSTRQDQETQYF. Written as DNA, the CDR3 is TGTGCCAGCAGCACTCGACAGGACCAAGAGACCCAGTACTTC.